The clone carrying this TCR beta chain was detected once. These data come from a study of blood T cell repertoires in COVID-19. Overall study context: Acute and convalescent COVID-19 samples came from the United States, Italy and Spain.

This CDR3 has 15 residues. In germline, CDR1 is SGHKS, CDR2 YYEKEE (reference sequence). The V and J ends lost 7 bases and 5 bases, in that order; junction bases with no gene match: 12. Here immunoSEQ multiplex PCR was the method, and the copy in TCRdb shows in-frame clones only, minus some. The data show over 150,000 clones, roughly 80% seen once. The chain has TRBV5-5 and TRBJ2-7; 10 bases agree with TRBD1. The clonotype originates from a human donor in a cohort sampled during active COVID-19. Source material: peripheral blood. Written as DNA, the CDR3 is TGTGCCAGCTCCGAGCCGGGACAGGGGTTCAACGAGCAGTACTTC. Protein product: CASSEPGQGFNEQYF.